This T cell receptor beta chain was obtained from a study of blood T cell repertoires in COVID-19. Some clones are missing from TCRdb's copy, which holds only in-frame ones; the method was immunoSEQ multiplex PCR. The data hold around 200,000 clones, with about 82% observed a single time. The CDR3 runs to 16 residues. In germline, CDR1 is SEHNR, CDR2 FQNEAQ (reference sequence). The trim removed 6 bases at V and 4 bases at J, leaving 9 bases unmatched. Individuals aged roughly 18 to 90 years were recruited from fewer than 30 US areas. Membership in each cohort depended on participant-reported clinical history.

The sequenced sample was PBMCs or T cells enriched from blood (not recorded which). The receptor was isolated from a man between 40 and 49 years old with acute COVID-19. This chain joins TRBV7-9 and TRBJ1-3, with 10 bases aligning to TRBD1. CDR3 bases: TGTGCCAGCAGAAATCCCCGGGACAGGGGAGGAAACACCATATATTTT. Amino acids: CASRNPRDRGGNTIYF.